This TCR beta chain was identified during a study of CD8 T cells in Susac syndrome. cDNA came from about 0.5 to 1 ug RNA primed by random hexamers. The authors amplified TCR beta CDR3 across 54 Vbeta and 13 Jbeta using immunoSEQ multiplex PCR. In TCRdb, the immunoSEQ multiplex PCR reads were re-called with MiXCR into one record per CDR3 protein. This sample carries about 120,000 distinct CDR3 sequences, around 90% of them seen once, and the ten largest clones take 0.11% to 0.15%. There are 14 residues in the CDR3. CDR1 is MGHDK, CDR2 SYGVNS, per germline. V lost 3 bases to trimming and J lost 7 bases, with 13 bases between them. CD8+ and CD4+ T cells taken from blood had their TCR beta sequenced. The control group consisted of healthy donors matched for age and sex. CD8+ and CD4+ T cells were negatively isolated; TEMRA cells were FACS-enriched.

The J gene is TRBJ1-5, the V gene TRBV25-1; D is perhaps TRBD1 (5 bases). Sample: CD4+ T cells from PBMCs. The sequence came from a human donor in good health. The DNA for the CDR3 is TGTGCCAGCAGTGACCCAGGGACGGGGCAGCCCCAGCATTTT. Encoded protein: CASSDPGTGQPQHF.